These 6 T cell receptor beta chains share one sample of origin, sequenced in a study of neurological immune-mediated disorders. Each CDR3 protein is one row after TCRdb ran MiXCR on the 5' RACE reads. The sample carries tens of thousands of distinct CDR3 sequences, under 4.5% recorded once. The specimen was PBMCs. The receptors shown here come from a woman in her fifties or sixties with multiple sclerosis.

This clonotype was detected many times. The chain uses TRBV5-8 and TRBJ1-3; possible D gene TRBD1, 6 bases. CDR3 length: 15 residues. Deletions cut 0 bases from V and 0 bases from J, with 7 bases between. CDR1 and CDR2 from the germline V gene are SGHTS and YDEGEE. The CDR3 nucleotides are TGTGCCAGCAGCTTGGAAGGGGGCTCTGGAAACACCATATATTTT. Translating gives CASSLEGGSGNTIYF.

This clonotype was detected ten times or more. The chain combines TRBV20-1 with TRBJ2-7, with TRBD1 matching over 8 bases. The CDR3 sequence is 14 residues long. Per germline, CDR1 DFQATT and CDR2 SNEGSKA (reference sequence). V gave up 1 base and J gave up 4 bases; unmatched junction bases: 6. The CDR3 spells CSARGTGSTYEQYF. DNA of the CDR3: TGCAGTGCTAGAGGGACAGGGTCAACTTACGAGCAGTACTTC.

This clonotype was counted ten times or more. This sequence joins TRBV5-1 and TRBJ1-2; no definite D call. The CDR3 contains 14 residues. V gave up 0 bases and J gave up 6 bases, with 12 bases separating them. Germline V gene data show CDR1 as SGHRS and CDR2 as YFSETQ. As DNA, the CDR3 is TGCGCCAGCAGCTTGGAGACTCTCTCCGATGGCTACACCTTC. Its protein product is CASSLETLSDGYTF.

This clonotype was observed many times. The gene calls are TRBV7-9 and TRBJ2-7, with no clear D. Germline V gene data show CDR1 as SEHNR and CDR2 as FQNEAQ (reference sequence). V shed 3 bases and J shed 0 bases, with 3 bases lying between them. The CDR3 consists of 12 residues. The CDR3 nucleotides read TGTGCCAGCAGCTTCCACTCCTACGAGCAGTACTTC. Amino acid sequence: CASSFHSYEQYF. The entire variable domain, with the rest obtained from reference TRBV7-9 and TRBJ2-7, is as follows: DTGVSQNPRHKITKRGQNVTFRCDPISEHNRLYWYRQTLGQGPEFLTYFQNEAQLEKSRLLSDRFSAERPKGSFSTLEIQRTEQGDSAMYLCASSFHSYEQYFGPGTRLTVT.

This clonotype showed up many times. The chain recombines TRBV12-3 or TRBV12-4 with TRBJ2-4, with D perhaps TRBD1 (6 bases). V lost 7 bases and J lost 9, with 10 bases in between. The CDR3 sequence is 11 residues long. Here the CDR3 DNA reads TGTGCCAGCAAAAAGGGGGTCATTCAGTACTTC. Residues: CASKKGVIQYF.

In this sample, this clonotype turned up many times. The chain carries TRBV20-1 and TRBJ2-7; TRBD1 aligns across 10 bases. The CDR3 length is 15 residues. Germline V gene data show CDR1 as DFQATT and CDR2 as SNEGSKA (reference sequence). The ends lost 2 bases at V and 4 bases at J; junction bases unmatched: 8. This CDR3 is CSARPGTGERYEQYF. Written as DNA, the CDR3 is TGCAGTGCTAGACCCGGGACAGGGGAAAGGTACGAGCAGTACTTC.